Below are 24 T cell receptor beta chains sequenced from a single sample in a study of T cell responses to AZD1222 COVID-19 vaccine. Clones were read by immunoSEQ multiplex PCR, and TCRdb kept only the in-frame ones, dropping some. The data contain 120,000 or so clones, more than 65% of them singletons. The sample here was peripheral blood, taken 28 days after the second AZD1222 dose. The receptors were sampled from an adult who received the AZD1222 COVID-19 vaccine.

CDR3 sequence (DNA): TGTGCCAGCAGCCACCGGGACAGAGGCCCTGAAGCTTTCTTT. Its translation: CASSHRDRGPEAFF. The chain couples TRBV6-2 or TRBV6-3 to TRBJ1-1, with 7 bases fitting TRBD1. This CDR3 spans 14 amino acids. Germline V gene sequence: CDR1 MNHEY, CDR2 SVGEGT. V lost 6 bases to trimming and J lost 6 bases; unmatched junction nucleotides: 10.

There are a few counts of this clone. This rearrangement joins TRBV9 to TRBJ1-5, with 7 positions matching TRBD1. Germline V CDR1 and CDR2: SGDLS, YYNGEE. With V trimmed by 3 bases and J by 7 bases, 7 bases remained unmatched. The length of the CDR3 is 14 residues. This CDR3 is CASSGQGSGQPQHF. As DNA, the CDR3 is TGTGCCAGCAGCGGACAGGGATCGGGACAGCCCCAGCATTTT.

The rearrangement links TRBV19 to TRBJ2-3; no definite D call. The germline V gene has CDR1 LNHDA and CDR2 SQIVND (reference sequence). V was shortened by 3 bases and J by 4 bases, with 11 bases between the two germline ends. CDR3 length: 14 residues. The CDR3 reads CASSIRNSADTQYF. The CDR3 DNA sequence: TGTGCCAGTAGTATTAGGAACAGCGCAGATACGCAGTATTTT.

The chain links TRBV9 to TRBJ1-6; a possible D gene is TRBD1 (5 bases). Looked up from germline, CDR1 is SGDLS and CDR2 is YYNGEE. This CDR3 is built from 16 residues. V was shortened by 0 bases and J by 4 bases, with 11 bases between the two germline ends. CDR3 sequence: CASSVDTGPYNSPLHF. The DNA for the CDR3 is TGTGCCAGCAGCGTAGATACAGGCCCTTATAATTCACCCCTCCACTTT. Using reference TRBV9 and TRBJ1-6 for the parts outside the CDR3, the full variable domain is DSGVTQTPKHLITATGQRVTLRCSPRSGDLSVYWYQQSLDQGLQFLIQYYNGEERAKGNILERFSAQQFPDLHSELNLSSLELGDSALYFCASSVDTGPYNSPLHFGNGTRLTVT.

This clone was counted once. CDR3 in amino acids: CASSQGAQGRPNYGYTF. The DNA of the CDR3 is TGCGCCAGCAGCCAAGGTGCCCAGGGCCGCCCCAACTATGGCTACACCTTC. The chain links TRBV4-1 to TRBJ1-2; D perhaps matches TRBD1 (5 bases). CDR1 and CDR2 (germline): MGHRA, YSYEKL. Trimming took off 1 base at V and 2 bases at J, with 17 bases between the two ends. The CDR3 is 17 residues long.

The chain recombines TRBV28 with TRBJ1-5; D is perhaps TRBD1 (5 bases). The CDR3 has 14 amino acids. V lost 3 bases, J lost 7 bases, and 13 bases lay in between. The V gene's germline CDR1 is MDHEN and CDR2 SYDVKM. The CDR3 nucleotides are TGTGCCAGCAGTTTCCAGGGTTCGCGGCAGCCCCAGCATTTT. Its protein is CASSFQGSRQPQHF. Full variable domain (remainder filled in from reference TRBV28 and TRBJ1-5): DVKVTQSSRYLVKRTGEKVFLECVQDMDHENMFWYRQDPGLGLRLIYFSYDVKMKEKGDIPEGYSVSREKKERFSLILESASTNQTSMYLCASSFQGSRQPQHFGDGTRLSIL.

The rearrangement links TRBV6-2 or TRBV6-3 to TRBJ2-5; D unclear. Germline V gene data show CDR1 as MNHEY and CDR2 as SVGEGT. The ends were cut back, 5 bases at V and 4 bases at J, with 8 bases in the middle. CDR3 size: 12 residues. CDR3 loop: CASSPWGETQYF. DNA for the CDR3: TGTGCCAGCAGTCCCTGGGGAGAGACCCAGTACTTC.

This CDR3 is CSVEDANIQYF. CDR3 sequence (DNA): TGCAGCGTTGAAGACGCGAACATTCAGTACTTC. The chain couples TRBV29-1 to TRBJ2-4, with no clear D. The V end lost 0 bases, the J end lost 7 bases, and 4 bases lay between the germline ends. CDR1 is SQVTM and CDR2 is ANQGSEA in the germline V gene. This CDR3 region has 11 residues. Based on the CDR3 plus reference TRBV29-1 and TRBJ2-4, the full variable domain is SAVISQKPSRDICQRGTSLTIQCQVDSQVTMMFWYRQQPGQSLTLIATANQGSEATYESGFVIDKFPISRPNLTFSTLTVSNMSPEDSSIYLCSVEDANIQYFGAGTRLSVL.

The chain couples TRBV27 to TRBJ1-1; D uncertain. V gave up 2 bases and J gave up 5 bases, with 9 bases separating them. Germline lookup yields CDR1 MNHEY and CDR2 SMNVEV (reference sequence). This CDR3 contains 13 residues. The CDR3 sequence is CASSLDRFTEAFF. The DNA of the CDR3 is TGTGCCAGCAGTTTAGACCGGTTTACTGAAGCTTTCTTT.

The V gene is TRBV5-1, the J gene TRBJ1-6; TRBD1 aligns across 9 bases. The CDR3 runs 14 residues. V shed 4 bases and J 9 bases; nucleotides not matched to a gene: 5. Germline V gene sequence: CDR1 SGHRS, CDR2 YFSETQ. The CDR3 region has the DNA TGCGCCAGCAGCCTGACACAGGGGGCTTCACCCCTCCACTTT. It translates to CASSLTQGASPLHF.

This chain joins TRBV5-6 and TRBJ1-5; D remains ambiguous. Germline lookup yields CDR1 SGHDT and CDR2 YYEEEE. V lost 0 bases and J lost 4, with 11 bases in between. This CDR3 is 15 amino acids long. CDR3 residues: CASSLVSASNQPQHF. In DNA, the CDR3 is TGTGCCAGCAGCTTGGTTTCCGCCTCTAATCAGCCCCAGCATTTT.

The V and J genes are TRBV2 and TRBJ1-3; D gene uncertain. The CDR3 sequence is 17 residues long. Trimming shortened V by 4 bases and J by 0 bases, and 16 bases separated the two germline ends. Per germline, CDR1 SNHLY and CDR2 FYNNEI. The CDR3 is CASSVESTAFSGNTIYF. The CDR3 bases are TGTGCCAGCAGTGTGGAGAGCACAGCTTTCTCTGGAAACACCATATATTTT.

This chain links TRBV3-1 (or the pseudogene TRBV3-2) with TRBJ2-5; the D is unclear. Germline CDR1 is LGHDT and CDR2 is YNNKEL (reference sequence). The CDR3 totals 16 residues. Between the trimmed V and J ends, which lost 1 base and 4 bases, there was a span of 16 bases. The CDR3 here is CASSQALQPDRETQYF. Written as DNA, the CDR3 is TGTGCCAGCAGCCAAGCTTTACAGCCGGATCGAGAGACCCAGTACTTC.

The table lists this clone with a count of one. The chain employs TRBV14 and TRBJ1-4, with D unclear. Trimming removed 1 base from V and 3 bases from J, with 12 bases in between. The CDR3 covers 16 residues. Germline assignment: CDR1 SGHDN and CDR2 FVKESK. As DNA, the CDR3 is TGTGCCAGCAGCCAAGTGGATCGGGGTGCTAATGAAAAACTGTTTTTT. As protein: CASSQVDRGANEKLFF.

This clone was observed a few times. This same CDR3 is encoded by further DNA sequences in the sample. This chain links TRBV5-1 with TRBJ2-1; TRBD2 matches 8 bases. Trimming at V came to 2 bases and at J to 7 bases, leaving 5 bases not matched to a gene. The CDR3 totals 14 residues. Germline-derived CDR1 and CDR2 are SGHRS and YFSETQ. The CDR3 spells CASSFLAGDNEQFF. CDR3 in DNA: TGCGCCAGCAGCTTCCTAGCGGGTGATAATGAGCAGTTCTTC. The variable domain in full, with the rest retrieved from reference TRBV5-1 and TRBJ2-1, is KAGVTQTPRYLIKTRGQQVTLSCSPISGHRSVSWYQQTPGQGLQFLFEYFSETQRNKGNFPGRFSGRQFSNSRSEMNVSTLELGDSALYLCASSFLAGDNEQFFGPGTRLTVL.

The chain employs TRBV3-1 (or the pseudogene TRBV3-2) and TRBJ2-2, with 11 bases lining up with TRBD2. V was clipped by 1 base and J by 2 bases; unmatched bases: 6. Germline assignment: CDR1 LGHDT and CDR2 YNNKEL (reference sequence). CDR3 size: 18 residues. The CDR3 DNA follows: TGTGCCAGCAGCCAAGGCCTAGCGGGGGGACTAAACACCGGGGAGCTGTTTTTT. Residues: CASSQGLAGGLNTGELFF.

J is TRBJ2-1 and V is TRBV7-2; D is perhaps TRBD2 (5 bases). This CDR3 is built from 17 residues. Germline V gene sequence: CDR1 SGHTA, CDR2 FQGNSA. Trimming shortened V by 5 bases and J by 0 bases, and 17 bases separated the two germline ends. CDR3: CASSPRGSASSYNEQFF. As DNA, the CDR3 is TGTGCCAGCAGCCCCCGGGGAAGCGCGAGCTCCTACAATGAGCAGTTCTTC.

There are a few counts of this clone. Additional DNA sequences in this sample encode the identical CDR3. The V and J genes are TRBV5-6 and TRBJ2-7; D possibly corresponds to TRBD1 (6 bases). Germline loops: CDR1 SGHDT, CDR2 YYEEEE. Between the trimmed V and J ends, which lost 4 bases and 0 bases, there was a span of 11 bases. This CDR3 region has 14 residues. The CDR3 DNA is TGTGCCAGCAGCCCACCGACAGGCTCCTACGAGCAGTACTTC. Protein product: CASSPPTGSYEQYF.

The chain is built from TRBV7-2 and TRBJ1-1; D not resolved. Trimming cost V 5 bases and J 6 bases, with 13 bases left between them. The germline V gene encodes CDR1 SGHTA and CDR2 FQGNSA. The CDR3 is 13 amino acids. The DNA for the CDR3 is TGTGCCAGCAGCCCCGGACGGTCACCTGAAGCTTTCTTT. Residues: CASSPGRSPEAFF.

This chain joins TRBV30 and TRBJ2-3, with D uncertain. Germline V gives CDR1 GTSNPN, CDR2 SVGIG (reference sequence). V lost 0 bases and J lost 0, with 19 bases in between. CDR3 length: 18 residues. The chain's CDR3 is CAWSVPPPTVTSTDTQYF. CDR3 coding DNA: TGTGCCTGGAGTGTCCCTCCCCCGACGGTCACTAGCACAGATACGCAGTATTTT. Based on the CDR3 plus reference TRBV30 and TRBJ2-3, the full variable domain is SQTIHQWPATLVQPVGSPLSLECTVEGTSNPNLYWYRQAAGRGLQLLFYSVGIGQISSEVPQNLSASRPQDRQFILSSKKLLLSDSGFYLCAWSVPPPTVTSTDTQYFGPGTRLTVL.

The sample holds one count of this clone. The genes are TRBV18 and TRBJ1-6; tentative D call: TRBD1 (6 bases). The CDR3 extends over 15 amino acids. Deletions cut 0 bases from V and 9 bases from J, with 12 bases between. Per the germline V gene, CDR1 is KGHSH and CDR2 is LQKENI. CDR3 nucleotides: TGTGCCAGCTCACCACCGGCAGGGGAAGGTTCACCCCTCCACTTT. Translation gives CASSPPAGEGSPLHF.

The chain recombines TRBV6-2 or TRBV6-3 with TRBJ1-1; D is perhaps TRBD1 (6 bases). The CDR3 runs to 14 residues. V was clipped by 4 bases and J by 1 base, with 10 bases between them. Germline assignment: CDR1 MNHEY and CDR2 SVGEGT. For the CDR3, the DNA is TGTGCCAGCAGTTCACAGGGAAGGAACACTGAAGCTTTCTTT. Amino acids: CASSSQGRNTEAFF.

The rearrangement joins TRBV5-6 to TRBJ2-7; the D is unclear. The V gene lost 1 base and the J gene lost 2 bases, with 10 bases spanning the gap. The CDR3 has 14 residues. CDR1 SGHDT and CDR2 YYEEEE come from the germline V gene. CDR3 sequence: CASSLIQDTYEQYF. The CDR3 bases are TGTGCCAGCAGCTTGATCCAGGATACCTACGAGCAGTACTTC.

The chain recombines TRBV11-3 with TRBJ2-1; no clear D gene. This CDR3 contains 12 residues. Germline V lookup: CDR1 SGHNT, CDR2 YENEEA. The ends were cut back, 4 bases at V and 9 bases at J, with 10 bases in the middle. The CDR3 DNA sequence: TGTGCCAGCAGCTCCATAGGAAGTGAGCAGTTCTTC. Translated, it gives CASSSIGSEQFF.